A single sample is the source of the 20 T cell receptor beta chains below, sequenced in a study of OX40 agonist ivuxolimab in advanced cancers. Sequencing was performed with immunoSEQ multiplex PCR; in TCRdb, only in-frame clones are kept and a portion is missing. The top ten clones hold over 0.75% of a sample with 65,000 to 90,000 clones, roughly 90% of them seen once. This specimen consisted of CD4+ or CD8+ T cells sorted from blood, obtained in a trial of the OX40 agonist ivuxolimab. The source is an adult with an advanced solid tumor such as melanoma, head and neck, liver or kidney cancer.

The chain employs TRBV28 and TRBJ2-5, with D possibly called TRBD1 or TRBD2 (6 bases each). The germline CDR1 and CDR2 sequences are MDHEN and SYDVKM. This CDR3 spans 16 amino acids. Trimming pared 5 bases from V and 2 bases from J, leaving 18 bases between. The CDR3 sequence is CASSPPRGRRQETQYF. The CDR3 nucleotides read TGTGCCAGCAGTCCACCCCGGGGGCGCCGGCAAGAGACCCAGTACTTC.

The V call is TRBV10-3, the J call TRBJ2-5; TRBD2 might be the D (7 bases). Germline values: CDR1 ENHRY, CDR2 SYGVKD. V was clipped by 0 bases and J by 5 bases, with 10 bases between them. The CDR3 has 14 amino acids. As DNA, the CDR3 is TGTGCCATCAGTGAGTCAAGGGGGGGTGAGACCCAGTACTTC. It is translated as CAISESRGGETQYF.

This clone was recorded once. The chain employs TRBV5-5 and TRBJ1-1; no definite D call. The CDR3 loop spans 12 amino acids. The germline CDR1 and CDR2 sequences are SGHKS and YYEKEE (reference sequence). Trimming left V 4 bases short and J 6 bases short, with 10 bases between. The CDR3, as DNA: TGTGCCAGCAGCCTGATGGTGGCTGAAGCTTTCTTT. Amino acids: CASSLMVAEAFF.

The CDR3 here is CASSPSNGLQPQHF. In DNA form, the CDR3 reads TGTGCCAGCAGCCCCTCGAATGGGTTACAGCCCCAGCATTTT. This rearrangement joins TRBV7-9 to TRBJ1-5, with D unclear. V lost 5 bases, J lost 7 bases, and 15 bases lay in between. CDR1 and CDR2 (germline): SEHNR, FQNEAQ (reference sequence). The CDR3 totals 14 residues.

The chain links TRBV6-1 to TRBJ2-1; D might be TRBD1 (6 bases). V shed 4 bases and J shed 8 bases, with 12 bases lying between them. This CDR3 is built from 13 residues. Germline V gene data show CDR1 as MNHNS and CDR2 as SASEGT. The CDR3 protein is CASSVGDIYEQFF. CDR3 in DNA: TGTGCCAGCAGTGTGGGGGACATCTATGAGCAGTTCTTC.

The gene calls are TRBV28 and TRBJ1-2; D is unclear. The CDR3 loop spans 12 amino acids. Trimming shortened V by 3 bases and J by 2 bases, and 4 bases separated the two germline ends. Germline-derived CDR1 and CDR2 are MDHEN and SYDVKM. Here the CDR3 reads CASSFNNYGYTF. The CDR3 DNA follows: TGTGCCAGCAGTTTTAACAACTATGGCTACACCTTC.

This clone was seen just once. This chain links TRBV6-5 with TRBJ1-5; D ambiguous. The CDR3 has 15 residues. Germline CDR1 is MNHEY and CDR2 is SVGAGI. V shed 6 bases and J shed 0 bases, with 12 bases lying between them. The CDR3 coding sequence is TGTGCCAGCAGCCCGGACCTAGGTAGCAATCAGCCCCAGCATTTT. This codes for CASSPDLGSNQPQHF.

The chain uses TRBV28 and TRBJ1-5; the D is unclear. The CDR3 has 15 residues. Germline CDR1 is MDHEN and CDR2 is SYDVKM. The V gene lost 6 bases and the J gene lost 7 bases, with 19 bases spanning the gap. The CDR3 DNA follows: TGTGCCAGCAGCTCCCCTGAAGGGAGGGCACAGCCCCAGCATTTT. Protein: CASSSPEGRAQPQHF.

The chain combines TRBV6-5 with TRBJ2-1; no clear D. Per the germline V gene, CDR1 is MNHEY and CDR2 is SVGAGI. This CDR3 comprises 11 residues. Trimming took 3 bases from V and 8 from J, leaving 5 bases between them. CDR3 sequence: CASSYMDEQFF. CDR3 sequence (DNA): TGTGCCAGCAGTTATATGGATGAGCAGTTCTTC.

V gene TRBV10-3 combines with J gene TRBJ2-5; no clear D. Between the trimmed V and J ends, which lost 10 bases and 1 base, there was a span of 10 bases. In germline, CDR1 is ENHRY, CDR2 SYGVKD. CDR3 length: 12 amino acids. Here the CDR3 reads CATGPVQETQYF. Written as DNA, the CDR3 is TGTGCCACCGGGCCGGTCCAAGAGACCCAGTACTTC.

The chain couples TRBV11-2 to TRBJ2-7; possible D gene TRBD1, 6 bases. The V end was cut by 1 base, the J end by 2 bases, with 12 bases between. The CDR3 runs to 15 residues. In germline, CDR1 is SGHAT, CDR2 FQNNGV. The CDR3 sequence is CASSLGTGTPYEQYF. The CDR3 DNA reads TGTGCCAGCAGCTTAGGGACTGGGACACCCTACGAGCAGTACTTC.

The chain has TRBV7-8 and TRBJ1-3; D is perhaps TRBD1 (5 bases). Trimming took off 5 bases at V and 3 bases at J, with 14 bases between the two ends. The CDR3 is 15 residues long. Germline CDR1 and CDR2: SGHVS and FQNEAQ. CDR3 amino acids: CASSPRRGDGNTIYF. The CDR3, as DNA: TGTGCCAGCAGCCCCCGGAGGGGTGATGGAAACACCATATATTTT.

This chain joins TRBV1 and TRBJ2-6; TRBD2 is the table's D call and was not checked against the DNA. TRBV1 represents a pseudogene. The CDR3 runs 17 residues. CDR3 in amino acids: CTSSVCRLCTRANVLTF. In nucleotides, the CDR3 is TGCACCAGCAGCGTTTGTCGTTTGTGCACTCGGGCCAACGTCCTGACTTTC.

The chain is built from TRBV10-3 and TRBJ1-3; D not resolved. The ends were cut back, 5 bases at V and 0 bases at J, with 8 bases in the middle. Per germline, CDR1 ENHRY and CDR2 SYGVKD. This CDR3 region has 14 residues. The CDR3 region is CAISFDTSGNTIYF. The CDR3 coding sequence is TGTGCCATCAGTTTCGACACCTCTGGAAACACCATATATTTT.

J is TRBJ2-1 and V is TRBV18, with 7 bases matching TRBD2. Germline V gene sequence: CDR1 KGHSH, CDR2 LQKENI. Losses at the gene ends were 0 bases for V and 3 bases for J; bases not matched to a gene: 8. The CDR3 sequence is 17 residues long. This CDR3 is CASSPPRAGAVYNEQFF. CDR3 coding DNA: TGTGCCAGCTCACCACCGAGGGCGGGAGCTGTCTACAATGAGCAGTTCTTC.

The rearrangement links TRBV5-4 to TRBJ2-6; no definite D call. This CDR3 is 18 amino acids long. The V gene's germline CDR1 is SGHNT and CDR2 YYREEE (reference sequence). The V end was cut by 2 bases, the J end by 2 bases, with 17 bases between. DNA for the CDR3: TGTGCCAGCAGCTTATCCATGGCATCGACTCCTGGGGCCAACGTCCTGACTTTC. Amino acid sequence: CASSLSMASTPGANVLTF. Filled out from reference TRBV5-4 and TRBJ2-6, the complete variable domain reads ETGVTQSPTHLIKTRGQQVTLRCSSQSGHNTVSWYQQALGQGPQFIFQYYREEENGRGNFPPRFSGLQFPNYSSELNVNALELDDSALYLCASSLSMASTPGANVLTFGAGSRLTVL.

The chain uses TRBV5-8 and TRBJ1-2; D is unresolved. The CDR3 has 14 residues. Germline V gene data show CDR1 as SGHTS and CDR2 as YDEGEE. V lost 0 bases, J lost 7 bases, and 13 bases lay in between. CDR3: CASSLGTPASGYTF. In DNA, the CDR3 is TGTGCCAGCAGCTTGGGTACTCCAGCAAGTGGCTACACCTTC.

This chain links TRBV5-1 with TRBJ1-4; weak D call: TRBD1 (5 bases). From germline, CDR1 is SGHRS and CDR2 YFSETQ. The V and J ends lost 5 bases and 8 bases respectively, with 19 bases between them. The CDR3 runs to 15 residues. The CDR3 nucleotides read TGCGCCAGCAGGTTTGGGACCCAAAGAGGGGAAAAACTGTTTTTT. Protein product: CASRFGTQRGEKLFF. Full variable domain (remainder filled in from reference TRBV5-1 and TRBJ1-4): KAGVTQTPRYLIKTRGQQVTLSCSPISGHRSVSWYQQTPGQGLQFLFEYFSETQRNKGNFPGRFSGRQFSNSRSEMNVSTLELGDSALYLCASRFGTQRGEKLFFGSGTQLSVL.

This clone was counted a single time. The V and J genes are TRBV6-5 and TRBJ1-1; 7 bases map to TRBD1. V dropped 4 bases and J dropped 5; count of bases not matched to a gene: 13. The CDR3 spans 16 residues. Per the germline V gene, CDR1 is MNHEY and CDR2 is SVGAGI. CDR3 protein: CASSSLPGQKRTEAFF. CDR3 sequence (DNA): TGTGCCAGCAGTTCCTTACCGGGACAGAAAAGGACTGAAGCTTTCTTT.

The sample holds one count of this clone. This sequence joins TRBV5-1 and TRBJ2-1; D may be TRBD2 (6 bases). The CDR3 has 17 residues. The germline V and J ends were trimmed by 1 base and 7 bases, with 21 bases remaining between them. The germline CDR1 and CDR2 sequences are SGHRS and YFSETQ. The DNA for the CDR3 is TGCGCCAGCAGCTTGAGCCCCTCGCGGAGGGTATGGAATGAGCAGTTCTTC. This encodes CASSLSPSRRVWNEQFF.